This is a list of T cell receptor beta chains from one sample in a study of Ad26.COV2.S vaccination and SARS-CoV-2 variants. Method: immunoSEQ multiplex PCR; TCRdb's copy keeps in-frame clones and lacks some. The table has hundreds of thousands of clones, 88% seen once. The sequencing used peripheral blood, collected in a trial of Ad26.COV2.S vaccine versus placebo. These receptors were obtained from a person between 18 and 65 years old who received the Ad26.COV2.S COVID-19 vaccine or a placebo. Each CDR3 is given with its conserved first and last residue. A D gene is named only where the DNA matches it firmly. Rows give clone size only sometimes, using once, few, many, or a class for an expanded clone.

clone_size: .
j_call: TRBJ2-2
d_call: TRBD1
v_call: TRBV9
cdr3_aa: CASTEGDRGIFGELFF
cdr3_nt: TGTGCCAGCACAGAGGGAGACAGGGGGATCTTCGGGGAGCTGTTTTTT

clone_size: .
j_call: TRBJ2-1
d_call: .
v_call: TRBV3-1/TRBV3-2
cdr3_aa: CASSPGSYNEQFF
cdr3_nt: TGTGCCAGCAGCCCCGGGAGCTACAATGAGCAGTTCTTC

clone_size: .
j_call: TRBJ2-1
d_call: .
v_call: TRBV28
cdr3_aa: CASSLGYNEQFF
cdr3_nt: TGTGCCAGCAGTTTAGGCTACAATGAGCAGTTCTTC

clone_size: .
j_call: TRBJ2-7
d_call: .
v_call: TRBV27
cdr3_aa: CASSGVPNYEQYF
cdr3_nt: TGTGCCAGCAGTGGGGTCCCTAACTACGAGCAGTACTTC

clone_size: .
j_call: TRBJ1-6
d_call: .
v_call: TRBV18
cdr3_aa: CASSQNYSPGRKNSPLHF
cdr3_nt: TGTGCCAGCTCTCAGAACTACAGTCCGGGACGGAAGAATTCACCCCTCCACTTT

clone_size: .
j_call: TRBJ2-3
d_call: TRBD2
v_call: TRBV25-1
cdr3_aa: CASRLAGRDTQYF
cdr3_nt: TGTGCCAGCAGACTAGCGGGACGAGATACGCAGTATTTT

clone_size: .
j_call: TRBJ2-1
d_call: TRBD2
v_call: TRBV11-3
cdr3_aa: CASSTGTSGENEQFF
cdr3_nt: TGTGCCAGCAGCACTGGGACTAGCGGAGAGAATGAGCAGTTCTTC

clone_size: .
j_call: TRBJ1-3
d_call: .
v_call: TRBV30
cdr3_aa: CAWTSGSSGNTIYF
cdr3_nt: TGTGCCTGGACCTCGGGCAGCTCTGGAAACACCATATATTTT

clone_size: .
j_call: TRBJ1-5
d_call: .
v_call: TRBV30
cdr3_aa: CAWSVGGNQPQHF
cdr3_nt: TGTGCCTGGAGTGTGGGTGGCAATCAGCCCCAGCATTTT

clone_size: few
j_call: TRBJ2-7
d_call: .
v_call: TRBV7-8
cdr3_aa: CASSLGVGARSEQYF
cdr3_nt: TGTGCCAGCAGCTTGGGAGTGGGAGCTCGCTCGGAGCAGTACTTC

clone_size: .
j_call: TRBJ2-6
d_call: .
v_call: TRBV3-1/TRBV3-2
cdr3_aa: CASSPTTPADSGANVLTF
cdr3_nt: TGTGCCAGCAGCCCTACAACCCCAGCAGACTCTGGGGCCAACGTCCTGACTTTC

clone_size: .
j_call: TRBJ1-4
d_call: .
v_call: TRBV5-1
cdr3_aa: CASSLGRGANEKLFF
cdr3_nt: TGCGCCAGCAGCTTGGGCAGGGGAGCTAATGAAAAACTGTTTTTT

clone_size: .
j_call: TRBJ2-5
d_call: TRBD1
v_call: TRBV28
cdr3_aa: CASGYRGLETQYF
cdr3_nt: TGTGCCAGCGGATACAGGGGGTTAGAGACCCAGTACTTC

clone_size: once
j_call: TRBJ1-1
d_call: .
v_call: TRBV19
cdr3_aa: CASSTPPTEAFF
cdr3_nt: TGTGCCAGTAGTACCCCGCCCACTGAAGCTTTCTTT

clone_size: .
j_call: TRBJ1-1
d_call: .
v_call: TRBV9
cdr3_aa: CASSSIATEAFF
cdr3_nt: TGTGCCAGCAGCTCCATTGCAACTGAAGCTTTCTTT

clone_size: .
j_call: TRBJ1-1
d_call: .
v_call: TRBV30
cdr3_aa: CAWSVFRGSSEAFF
cdr3_nt: TGTGCCTGGAGCGTCTTTCGGGGTTCGTCTGAAGCTTTCTTT

clone_size: .
j_call: TRBJ1-5
d_call: TRBD1
v_call: TRBV6-4
cdr3_aa: CANPGDRKNRYSNQPQHF
cdr3_nt: TGTGCCAACCCGGGGGACAGGAAAAACAGATACAGCAATCAGCCCCAGCATTTT

clone_size: few
j_call: TRBJ1-5
d_call: .
v_call: TRBV18
cdr3_aa: CASSPGGGTRDQPQHF
cdr3_nt: TGTGCCAGCTCACCAGGCGGAGGGACTCGAGATCAGCCCCAGCATTTT

clone_size: few
j_call: TRBJ1-1
d_call: .
v_call: TRBV18
cdr3_aa: CASSPAWETEAFF
cdr3_nt: TGTGCCAGCTCACCGGCGTGGGAGACTGAAGCTTTCTTT

clone_size: few
j_call: TRBJ2-5
d_call: .
v_call: TRBV19
cdr3_aa: CASSTRSTETQYF
cdr3_nt: TGTGCCAGTAGTACGAGAAGTACGGAGACCCAGTACTTC

clone_size: .
j_call: TRBJ1-2
d_call: .
v_call: TRBV14
cdr3_aa: CASSPGGRGYTF
cdr3_nt: TGTGCCAGCAGCCCCGGGGGGCGAGGCTACACCTTC

clone_size: .
j_call: TRBJ2-1
d_call: TRBD2
v_call: TRBV9
cdr3_aa: CASSVGRGGVAEQFF
cdr3_nt: TGTGCCAGCAGCGTAGGTCGGGGAGGGGTGGCTGAGCAGTTCTTC

clone_size: few
j_call: TRBJ2-5
d_call: TRBD2
v_call: TRBV7-3
cdr3_aa: CASSLVGLAGETQYF
cdr3_nt: TGTGCCAGCAGCTTAGTCGGACTAGCGGGAGAGACCCAGTACTTC

clone_size: .
j_call: TRBJ2-5
d_call: TRBD1
v_call: TRBV6-5
cdr3_aa: CASSPVTGPETQYF
cdr3_nt: TGTGCCAGCAGCCCGGTGACAGGGCCAGAGACCCAGTACTTC

clone_size: .
j_call: TRBJ2-5
d_call: .
v_call: TRBV20-1
cdr3_aa: CSASGGAGKETQYF
cdr3_nt: TGCAGTGCTAGTGGGGGGGCTGGGAAAGAGACCCAGTACTTC

clone_size: .
j_call: TRBJ2-1
d_call: TRBD1
v_call: TRBV10-3
cdr3_aa: CAISESTGESYNEQFF
cdr3_nt: TGTGCCATCAGTGAGTCGACAGGGGAGTCCTACAATGAGCAGTTCTTC

clone_size: .
j_call: TRBJ2-3
d_call: .
v_call: TRBV6-5
cdr3_aa: CASSSAGAFTDTQYF
cdr3_nt: TGTGCCAGCAGTTCTGCGGGGGCCTTCACAGATACGCAGTATTTT

clone_size: many
j_call: TRBJ1-3
d_call: .
v_call: TRBV2
cdr3_aa: CASNLVQGNTIYF
cdr3_nt: TGTGCCAGCAACTTAGTTCAGGGAAACACCATATATTTT

clone_size: .
j_call: TRBJ2-7
d_call: .
v_call: TRBV12-3/TRBV12-4
cdr3_aa: CASSLNPLYEQYF
cdr3_nt: TGTGCCAGCAGTTTAAACCCTCTCTACGAGCAGTACTTC